What follows is one T cell receptor beta chain and its context. Its antigen is unidentified. Its ends do not fully match the called genes, so a read error is possible. The data originate from a study of T-cell memory formation after mild COVID-19. Study-wide context: The two donors had largely donor-specific TCR clusters. Broader study findings: Cross-reactive memory seemingly joined, as some responding clones were found in pre-infection memory. CD4+ clones that contracted lay mainly in CM and EM; CD8+ ones lay in EMRA. A balance of CD4 and CD8 characterized clones contracting day 15 to 85, whereas later expanders leaned CD4+.

One entry per CDR3 protein results from TCRdb running MiXCR on the 5' RACE reads. Among about 150,000 distinct CDR3 sequences, approximately 25% were seen once, and the ten largest hold roughly a quarter. This CDR3 contains 15 residues. Sequencing was performed on PBMCs or a T cell subset sorted from them (not recorded which). The TCR sequence derives from an adult woman who had mild COVID-19 (a few samples of this study predate the infection). Cell type and time point are not known. The V and J genes are TRBV12-3 or TRBV12-4 and TRBJ2-2; 8 bases match TRBD1. Here the CDR3 reads CDSSLPTGVSGELFF. Written as DNA, the CDR3 is TGTGACAGCAGTTTACCGACAGGGGTTTCCGGGGAGCTGTTTTTT.